This TCR beta chain was identified in a study of ipilimumab plus nivolumab after autologous stem cell transplantation. Dosing: nivolumab 3 mg/kg IV, weeks 1, 4, 7, 10, then every two weeks to week 26. Clones were sequenced by immunoSEQ multiplex PCR, and TCRdb holds only the in-frame ones, with some missing. The table lists tens of thousands of clones, 88% of them singletons. Germline-derived CDR1 and CDR2 are SQVTM and ANQGSEA. This CDR3 has 13 amino acids. The V gene lost 5 bases and the J gene lost 8 bases, with 18 bases spanning the gap. This sequence joins TRBV29-1 and TRBJ1-2, with D possibly TRBD1 on 5 matching bases. Sequences were derived from PBMCs, sampled in a trial of ipilimumab plus nivolumab as post-transplant consolidation. The sequence derives from a male donor with multiple myeloma. The CDR3 DNA follows: TGCAGCGTTTCCGGGCTGGGGGGGAGCGGCTACACCTTC. It yields the protein CSVSGLGGSGYTF.